These T cell receptor beta chains were read from a single sample in a study of shared clonotypes between healthy human individuals. The table came from immunoSEQ multiplex PCR; TCRdb's copy has only in-frame clones and leaves some out. The top ten hold approximately 1.1% of the sample, which has over 1.4 million clones, roughly 96% seen once. Specimen: naive CD4+ T cells sorted from blood. These receptors were collected from a man between 25 and 39 years old in good health. Each CDR3 is given without its conserved first and last residue.

>TRBV7-2|TRBJ2-3
ASTVSGSRTDTQY
>TRBV27|TRBJ2-7
ASSLGPGEGSYEQY
>TRBV5-5|TRBJ2-1
ASSLGGLAGGKF
>TRBV25-1|TRBJ2-7
ASSGTGTSSYEQY
>TRBV29-1|TRBJ2-1
SVVRQRAGDEQF
>TRBV6-6|TRBJ2-3
ASRSGQVLNTDTQY
>TRBV15|TRBJ2-6
ATSRDPGANVLT
>TRBV5-6|TRBJ2-7
ASSPAGSPGGAYEQY
>TRBV6-1|TRBJ2-5
ASGQETQY
>TRBV2|TRBJ2-2
ASLKEGMTGELF
>TRBV18|TRBJ2-4
ASSNTRPGQGTKNIQY
>TRBV5-5|TRBJ2-7
ASSLGPSGEQY
>TRBV6-5|TRBJ2-3
ASTSTDTQY
>TRBV9|TRBJ2-3
ASSETSSELYTGSGQY
>TRBV7-9|TRBJ2-2
ASSLYRGPGELF
>TRBV9|TRBJ2-5
ASSVGGLGFGQRETQY
>TRBV7-9|TRBJ1-1
ASSIDRKNTEAF
>TRBV5-6|TRBJ2-3
ASSFPGLRGSTDTQY
>TRBV5-1|TRBJ1-1
ASSPPGQTNTEAF
>TRBV27|TRBJ2-1
ASSLREFRHNEQF
>TRBV29-1|TRBJ2-7
SVGTANSYEQY
>TRBV10-3|TRBJ1-4
AISESAGEKLF
>TRBV7-9|TRBJ1-1
ASSLFFTPGLNTEAF
>TRBV7-8|TRBJ2-4
ASSQTLSDIQY
>TRBV14|TRBJ1-3
ASSPGNTIY
>TRBV5-4|TRBJ2-7
ASSLGNRGLDEQY
>TRBV30|TRBJ2-7
AWSGDRDRGLRYEQY
>TRBV7-3|TRBJ2-1
ASSLSPSYNEQF
>TRBV4-3|TRBJ2-2
ASSPGTHLDGELF
>TRBV7-8|TRBJ2-1
ASSLRASGSLSGEFNEQF
>TRBV5-1|TRBJ2-7
ASSFRDNYEQY
>TRBV7-2|TRBJ2-3
ASSLTSGIGADTQY
>TRBV4-3|TRBJ2-7
ASSQDASGRTYEQY
>TRBV2|TRBJ1-5
ASRAPGTGVLSQH
>TRBV5-4|TRBJ2-3
ASSSPGQRSVDTQY
>TRBV10-1|TRBJ2-7
ASSRTGWRDEQY
>TRBV9|TRBJ2-1
ASSPSASSYNEQF
>TRBV19|TRBJ1-5
ASKTTGEHQPQH
>TRBV11-2|TRBJ2-3
ASSLVDTQY
>TRBV28|TRBJ1-1
ASSLWPGTEAF
>TRBV5-1|TRBJ2-7
ASSLLAGDGEQY
>TRBV2|TRBJ2-7
ASSEGDRGPYEQY
>TRBV27|TRBJ2-6
ASSGTGGPGANVLT
>TRBV27|TRBJ2-1
ASSGRREGYNEQF
>TRBV18|TRBJ2-2
ASSPLHGSGGGELF
>TRBV27|TRBJ2-2
ASSPKTSGRAGELF
>TRBV7-3|TRBJ2-2
ASRPGLAGRSGELF
>TRBV18|TRBJ2-3
ASSPPGGSTDTQY
>TRBV2|TRBJ2-7
ASSGGQSYEQY
>TRBV27|TRBJ2-5
ASSPEWAAETQY
>TRBV4-1|TRBJ2-7
ASSRTGGSYEQY
>TRBV7-3|TRBJ2-1
ASSLGSGDEQF
>TRBV29-1|TRBJ1-5
SVETDRDQPQH
>TRBV29-1|TRBJ2-3
SVTTPTDTQY
>TRBV29-1|TRBJ2-5
SAMAGGETQY
>TRBV5-8|TRBJ1-5
ASSLIRGNQPQH
>TRBV5-1|TRBJ2-2
ASSLGPQGAVTGELF
>TRBV27|TRBJ2-7
ASSFLAGSASSYEQY
>TRBV7-6|TRBJ2-7
ASSLLQYPYEQY